The 14 T cell receptor beta chains reported below all come from one sample, sequenced in a study of shared clonotypes between healthy human individuals. Sequencing was performed with immunoSEQ multiplex PCR; in TCRdb, only in-frame clones are kept and a portion is missing. The table includes 2 million to 2.5 million clones, 95% detected once. The material sequenced was naive CD4+ T cells sorted from blood. Indicated subset: CD45RA+ positively selected. These receptors were collected from a man younger than 35 in good health.

Worth noting for this clone: Other DNA sequences within the sample encode an identical CDR3. The genes are TRBV20-1 and TRBJ2-5, with D unclear. Trimming left V 4 bases short and J 0 bases short, with 0 bases between. This CDR3 has 10 amino acids. CDR1 and CDR2 from the germline V gene are DFQATT and SNEGSKA (reference sequence). The CDR3 protein is CSANQETQYF. DNA of the CDR3: TGCAGTGCTAACCAAGAGACCCAGTACTTC.

This chain joins TRBV18 and TRBJ2-3; D ambiguous. V dropped 6 bases and J dropped 4 bases, with 11 bases sitting between them. The CDR3 loop spans 13 amino acids. CDR1 KGHSH and CDR2 LQKENI come from the germline V gene. The CDR3 DNA reads TGTGCCAGCTCCTATACTATAGCAGATACGCAGTATTTT. This encodes CASSYTIADTQYF.

Worth noting for this clone: This may arise from a read error, as a much more abundant clone is one base away. This same CDR3 is encoded by further DNA sequences in the sample. V and J are TRBV27 and TRBJ2-7, with 7 positions matching TRBD1. CDR1 is MNHEY and CDR2 is SMNVEV in the germline V gene (reference sequence). J lost 6 bases, V lost 5 bases, and 7 bases had no gene match. The CDR3 loop spans 13 amino acids. CDR3 nucleotides: TGTGCCAGCAGTGATGACAGGGCAGGCGAGCAGTACTTC. Translated, it gives CASSDDRAGEQYF.

This sequence joins TRBV5-1 and TRBJ2-2, with a weak D call TRBD1 (5 bases). Germline V CDR1 and CDR2: SGHRS, YFSETQ. This CDR3 region has 16 residues. V lost 4 bases, J lost 1 base, and 14 bases lay in between. This chain's CDR3 is CASSGRPQGNTGELFF. CDR3 nucleotides: TGCGCCAGCAGCGGACGTCCCCAGGGGAACACCGGGGAGCTGTTTTTT.

The CDR3 loop reads CASSPPRPTGPGELFF. In DNA, the CDR3 is TGTGCCAGCTCACCACCGAGGCCCACGGGACCCGGGGAGCTGTTTTTT. The rearrangement uses TRBV18 and TRBJ2-2; perhaps D is TRBD1 or TRBD2 (5 bases each). Trimming took off 0 bases at V and 6 bases at J, with 14 bases between the two ends. This CDR3 spans 16 amino acids. Germline-derived CDR1 and CDR2 are KGHSH and LQKENI.

With regard to this clone: The sample carries other DNA sequences with the same CDR3. The chain recombines TRBV2 with TRBJ1-2; TRBD1 might be the D (5 bases). There are 12 residues in the CDR3. Germline V CDR1 and CDR2: SNHLY, FYNNEI. V was shortened by 2 bases and J by 8 bases, with 9 bases between the two germline ends. The CDR3 loop reads CASSESGPGYTF. Written as DNA, the CDR3 is TGTGCCAGCAGTGAATCAGGGCCCGGCTACACCTTC.

The CDR3 here is CASSSGAGVHYEQYF. CDR3 DNA sequence: TGTGCCAGCTCCTCGGGGGCGGGAGTCCATTACGAGCAGTACTTC. This rearrangement joins TRBV18 to TRBJ2-7; a possible D gene is TRBD2 (7 bases). Germline lookup yields CDR1 KGHSH and CDR2 LQKENI. Trimming stripped 6 bases from V and 4 bases from J, with 19 bases between. This CDR3 is 15 amino acids long.

This chain connects TRBV4-1 to TRBJ1-3; no firm D call. Trimming cost V 0 bases and J 0 bases, with 12 bases left between them. CDR1 MGHRA and CDR2 YSYEKL come from the germline V gene. The CDR3 spans 17 residues. The DNA of the CDR3 is TGCGCCAGCAGCCAAGAGTGGACGCCTAGCTCTGGAAACACCATATATTTT. Translated: CASSQEWTPSSGNTIYF.

The rearrangement uses TRBV18 and TRBJ1-1; D perhaps matches TRBD1 (5 bases). Germline values: CDR1 KGHSH, CDR2 LQKENI. CDR3 length: 14 amino acids. The V end was cut by 6 bases, the J end by 1 base, with 12 bases between. CDR3: CASSLQEKNTEAFF. As DNA, the CDR3 is TGTGCCAGCTCGTTACAGGAGAAGAACACTGAAGCTTTCTTT.

This clone has just one count. The CDR3 sequence: CASSGEPGGQETQYF. CDR3 sequence (DNA): TGTGCCAGCAGTGGGGAACCAGGGGGCCAGGAGACCCAGTACTTC. The rearrangement joins TRBV2 to TRBJ2-5; TRBD1 agrees at 8 bases. The CDR3 runs to 15 residues. Germline V gene sequence: CDR1 SNHLY, CDR2 FYNNEI. V was pared by 4 bases and J by 5 bases, with 9 bases of the junction left unmatched.

This clone appeared a single time. This sequence joins TRBV7-8 and TRBJ2-1; 7 bases align to TRBD2. This CDR3 has 17 residues. The trim removed 7 bases at V and 3 bases at J, leaving 15 bases unmatched. In germline, CDR1 is SGHVS, CDR2 FQNEAQ. The DNA of the CDR3 is TGTGCCAGCAATTCTCGATGGGTCCAGCGGGACTACAATGAGCAGTTCTTC. Encoded protein: CASNSRWVQRDYNEQFF.

The chain uses TRBV27 and TRBJ2-5; no definite D call. CDR1 and CDR2 from the germline V gene are MNHEY and SMNVEV (reference sequence). Trimming removed 4 bases from V and 0 bases from J, with 6 bases in between. The CDR3 covers 13 residues. The CDR3 sequence is CASSYSYQETQYF. The CDR3 DNA reads as TGTGCCAGCAGTTACTCGTACCAAGAGACCCAGTACTTC.

The gene calls are TRBV30 and TRBJ1-5; weak D call: TRBD1 (5 bases). The V end was cut by 1 base, the J end by 2 bases, with 15 bases between. CDR3 length: 16 residues. Germline V gene sequence: CDR1 GTSNPN, CDR2 SVGIG (reference sequence). The CDR3: CAWSGPGVLGNQPQHF. CDR3 DNA sequence: TGTGCCTGGAGTGGACCGGGGGTTCTTGGCAATCAGCCCCAGCATTTT.

This clone was seen once. The V and J genes are TRBV6-1 and TRBJ1-6; 10 positions agree with TRBD1. Germline V CDR1 and CDR2: MNHNS, SASEGT. CDR3 size: 15 residues. Trimming cost V 3 bases and J 8 bases; bases outside gene matches: 4. The CDR3 region is CASSDRGTGDSPLHF. As DNA, the CDR3 is TGTGCCAGCAGTGACCGGGGGACAGGGGATTCACCCCTCCACTTT.